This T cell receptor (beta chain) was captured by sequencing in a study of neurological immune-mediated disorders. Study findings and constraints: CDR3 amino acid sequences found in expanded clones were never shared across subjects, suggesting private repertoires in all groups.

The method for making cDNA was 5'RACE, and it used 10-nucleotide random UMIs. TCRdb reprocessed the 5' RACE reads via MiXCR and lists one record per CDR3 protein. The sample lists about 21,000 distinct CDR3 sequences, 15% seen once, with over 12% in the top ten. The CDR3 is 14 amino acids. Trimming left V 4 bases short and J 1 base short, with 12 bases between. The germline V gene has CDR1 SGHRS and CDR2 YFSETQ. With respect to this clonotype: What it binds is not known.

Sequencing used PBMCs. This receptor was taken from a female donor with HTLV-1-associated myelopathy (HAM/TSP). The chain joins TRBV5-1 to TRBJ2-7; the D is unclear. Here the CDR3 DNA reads TGCGCCAGCAGCCCCTCGCCCGTATCCTACGAGCAGTACTTC. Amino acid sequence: CASSPSPVSYEQYF.